The sample holds one count of the clone carrying this TCR beta chain. Sample time point: after dendritic cell vaccination, including at tumor progression/relapse. Fresh-frozen tumor tissue and more than two years of survival data were available for all. The V end was cut by 0 bases, the J end by 1 base, with 9 bases between. Germline V CDR1 and CDR2: MNHEY, SMNVEV (reference sequence). The CDR3 totals 15 residues. Assay used: immunoSEQ multiplex PCR; TCRdb lists only in-frame clones, some missing. Here the sample spans about 64,000 clones, 86% being singletons. The data derive from a study of glioma-infiltrating T cells after dendritic cell vaccination.

The material sequenced was blood, taken after dendritic cell vaccination. The chain couples TRBV27 to TRBJ1-1; D remains unclear. The TCR comes from a human donor with glioblastoma. The CDR3 DNA sequence: TGTGCCAGCAGTTTATCGGGGAGTGGGAACACTGAAGCTTTCTTT. As protein: CASSLSGSGNTEAFF.